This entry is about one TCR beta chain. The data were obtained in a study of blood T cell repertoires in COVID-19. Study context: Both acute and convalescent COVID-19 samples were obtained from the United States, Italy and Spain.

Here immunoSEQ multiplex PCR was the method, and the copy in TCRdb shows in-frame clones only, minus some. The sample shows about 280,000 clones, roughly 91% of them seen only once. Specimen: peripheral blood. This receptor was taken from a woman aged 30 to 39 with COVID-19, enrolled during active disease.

The CDR3, as DNA: TGTGCCAGCAGCCAAGCCTTTCCGGGTGTAGAGACCCAGTACTTC. This translates into CASSQAFPGVETQYF. The chain couples TRBV3-1 (or the pseudogene TRBV3-2) to TRBJ2-5, with D unresolved. The V gene's germline CDR1 is LGHDT and CDR2 YNNKEL (reference sequence). The CDR3 runs to 15 residues. With 1 base removed from V and 4 bases from J, the gap between germline ends came to 13 bases.